This TCR beta chain originates from a study of T cells in Graves' hyperthyroidism and ophthalmopathy. Findings and limits, study-wide: Most clonotypes expanded in thyroid above 0.001 were likewise present in blood. The model identified upcoming ophthalmopathy a median approximately 6.5 months ahead of onset.

Disease duration under 2 months; hyperthyroidism patients were aged 18 to 65. The CDR3 loop spans 14 amino acids. The V end was cut by 4 bases, the J end by 7 bases, with 11 bases between. Germline loops: CDR1 LGHDT, CDR2 YNNKEL (reference sequence). This clonotype was picked up many times. The antigen remains unidentified. RNA transcripts served as the template for amplifying TCR beta CDR3 regions. TCR CDR3 regions were first amplified by RT-PCR with HTBI primers. TCRdb processed the multiplex PCR reads anew with MiXCR; each CDR3 protein has one entry. Seen here are around 580,000 distinct CDR3 sequences, 16% observed once, and the top ten hold 15% to 20%.

Sequenced material: blood. The sequence derives from a young woman with Graves' hyperthyroidism. This chain uses TRBV3-1 with TRBJ1-6; no definite D call. The CDR3 DNA is TGTGCCAGCAGCCCGACGGGTTCCAATTCACCCCTCCACTTT. Translated: CASSPTGSNSPLHF.